Given below is one T cell receptor (beta chain) in context. Libraries were prepared by immunoSEQ multiplex PCR; TCRdb keeps only in-frame clonotypes and omits some of them. The table records about 120,000 clones, roughly 87% of them present only once. This sample was included in a study of blood T cell repertoires in COVID-19. What was sequenced was peripheral blood. The clonotype comes from a human donor in a cohort sampled during active COVID-19.

DNA of the CDR3: TGTGCCAGCAGCTGGGACTTTGGGACCCAGTACTTC. Encoded protein: CASSWDFGTQYF. The gene calls are TRBV5-6 and TRBJ2-5, with a tentative D call TRBD2 (6 bases). The CDR3 consists of 12 residues. Trimming removed 3 bases at V and 7 bases at J, with 10 bases between. Germline CDR1 reads SGHDT; CDR2 reads YYEEEE. Full variable domain (rest looked up from reference TRBV5-6 and TRBJ2-5): DAGVTQSPTHLIKTRGQQVTLRCSPKSGHDTVSWYQQALGQGPQFIFQYYEEEERQRGNFPDRFSGHQFPNYSSELNVNALLLGDSALYLCASSWDFGTQYFGPGTRLLVL.